A selection of T cell receptor beta chains follows, all from one sample in a study of CD8+ T cells in alopecia areata. The method was immunoSEQ multiplex PCR; TCRdb's version includes in-frame clones alone and lacks a portion of them. The sample shows hundreds of thousands of clones, 67% of them seen only once. The sequencing here drew on CD4+ T cells sorted from blood, taken at week 0. These receptors were collected from a human donor with alopecia areata. The conserved cysteine and the conserved F or W are not part of the CDR3 here. The D gene is left open where the match is weak. The size field is filled for only some rows; it gives once, few, many or a size class.

clone size	D gene	J gene	CDR3 length	V gene	CDR3 protein
few	TRBD1	TRBJ1-5	11	TRBV30	AWSGTGGQPQH
-	TRBD1	TRBJ1-5	12	TRBV30	AWTRTGRNQPQH
once	TRBD1	TRBJ2-1	13	TRBV4-3	ASSQTGSSYNEQF
-	-	TRBJ2-7	10	TRBV15	ATKGLTYEQY
-	TRBD1	TRBJ1-3	13	TRBV11-2	ASSARRQGTPTVY
-	-	TRBJ1-6	10	TRBV11-2	ASSPGNSPLH
-	-	TRBJ2-7	12	TRBV29-1	SVDTGTSFYEQY
once	-	TRBJ2-1	12	TRBV9	ASSVRPGVSEQF
-	-	TRBJ2-2	15	TRBV25-1	ASSAGQPDSNTGELF
-	-	TRBJ1-2	11	TRBV29-1	SVSYRAGGGYT
-	-	TRBJ2-5	12	TRBV27	ASSLGGRRETQY
few	TRBD2	TRBJ2-5	15	TRBV5-1	ASSLGLAGVFQETQY
-	-	TRBJ2-5	14	TRBV7-2	ASSLARLGAQETQY
-	TRBD2	TRBJ2-1	13	TRBV9	ASSATSGENNEQF
-	-	TRBJ2-3	12	TRBV9	ASSQRVPTDTQY
-	-	TRBJ1-1	15	TRBV15	ATSRSYGGSSSTEAF
-	-	TRBJ2-3	13	TRBV6-1	ASSGTLEPTDTQY
-	TRBD1	TRBJ1-6	11	TRBV4-2	ASSPRGDSPLH
-	TRBD1	TRBJ2-5	13	TRBV5-4	ASSLPGQGSETQY
-	-	TRBJ2-3	12	TRBV29-1	SVAGTQIPDTQY
-	TRBD1	TRBJ2-5	12	TRBV7-8	ASSVDRAQETQY
-	TRBD1	TRBJ1-5	13	TRBV6-1	ASSEAGGIYQPQH
-	TRBD1	TRBJ1-2	12	TRBV7-6	ASSSDRGHYGYT
-	-	TRBJ2-3	9	TRBV2	APGMGDTQY
once	TRBD1	TRBJ1-2	13	TRBV5-1	ASSKTGETDYGYT
-	TRBD1	TRBJ1-2	11	TRBV29-1	SVDPGQRSRGT